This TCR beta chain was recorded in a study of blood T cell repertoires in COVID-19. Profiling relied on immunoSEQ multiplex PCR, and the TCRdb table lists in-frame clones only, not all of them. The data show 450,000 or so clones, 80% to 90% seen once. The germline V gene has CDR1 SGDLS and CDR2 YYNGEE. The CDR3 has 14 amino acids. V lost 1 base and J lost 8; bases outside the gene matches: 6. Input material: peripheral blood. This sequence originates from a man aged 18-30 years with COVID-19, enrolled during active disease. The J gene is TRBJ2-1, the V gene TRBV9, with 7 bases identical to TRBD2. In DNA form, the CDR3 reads TGTGCCAGCAGCGTAATGGCGGGAGACCATGAGCAGTTCTTC. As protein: CASSVMAGDHEQFF. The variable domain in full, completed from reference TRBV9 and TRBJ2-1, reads DSGVTQTPKHLITATGQRVTLRCSPRSGDLSVYWYQQSLDQGLQFLIQYYNGEERAKGNILERFSAQQFPDLHSELNLSSLELGDSALYFCASSVMAGDHEQFFGPGTRLTVL.